The 3 T cell receptor beta chains below were found in one sample sequenced in a study of T cell responses to AZD1222 COVID-19 vaccine. Repertoires were generated with immunoSEQ multiplex PCR, while TCRdb's copy carries only in-frame clones and drops some. The table lists fewer than 200,000 clones, 92% of them singletons. Sequences were derived from peripheral blood, sampled on day 0 of AZD1222 vaccination. The source is an adult in good health.

The sample holds one count of this clone. The chain is built from TRBV6-5 and TRBJ2-7; TRBD1 aligns across 8 bases. The CDR3 spans 12 residues. Germline V gene data show CDR1 as MNHEY and CDR2 as SVGAGI. The J segment lost 9 bases and the V segment lost 5 bases, leaving 6 bases of the junction unmatched. CDR3 DNA sequence: TGTGCCAGCAGTCCGGACAGGGAAAGGCAGTACGTC. Translation gives CASSPDRERQYV.

The chain joins TRBV5-4 to TRBJ2-7; 9 positions agree with TRBD1. Germline loops: CDR1 SGHNT, CDR2 YYREEE (reference sequence). The CDR3 is made up of 15 amino acids. V trimming: 4 bases; J trimming: 3 bases; junction bases outside the gene matches: 8. CDR3 nucleotides: TGTGCCAGCAGCATAGACAGGGGGGGATACTACGAGCAGTACGTC. Protein sequence: CASSIDRGGYYEQYV.

This sequence joins TRBV10-1 and TRBJ2-7; 10 bases match TRBD1. Germline V gene data show CDR1 as WNHNN and CDR2 as SYGVQD (reference sequence). V lost 5 bases and J lost 5; bases outside the gene matches: 3. The CDR3 extends over 13 amino acids. The CDR3 loop is CASSTGTGDEQYF. In DNA, the CDR3 is TGCGCCAGCAGTACCGGGACAGGGGACGAGCAGTACTTC.